The TCR beta chain under discussion was sequenced for a study of cytomegalovirus exposure and HLA in healthy donors. Study-wide results and caveats: Highest at DRB1 and lowest at HLA-C, TCR association rates differed among HLA loci in a later analysis. It was likely that a cluster of highly shared sequence variants was a sequencing artifact. HLA allele associations emerged for roughly 17,000 TCR beta sequences in a later analysis, at 0.05 false discovery rate. TCR beta sequences reportedly predicted most subjects' HLA-A and HLA-B alleles accurately.

The germline CDR1 and CDR2 sequences are SGHNT and YYREEE (reference sequence). The CDR3 length is 16 residues. J lost 4 bases, V lost 2 bases, and 6 bases had no gene match. PCR employed 60 Vbeta and 13 Jbeta primers. Method: immunoSEQ multiplex PCR; TCRdb's copy keeps in-frame clones and lacks some. This sample carries fewer than 200,000 clones, roughly 83% of them seen once, and the ten largest clones take around 0.97%. Concerning this clone itself: Its antigen remains unidentified.

The sequence came from a man younger than 45 in good health and CMV-seronegative. The chain has TRBV5-4 and TRBJ2-2; the match to TRBD1 covers 9 bases. Input material: PBMCs. The CDR3 nucleotides are TGTGCCAGCAGCTTACCGGGACAGGGTGGCACCGGGGAGCTGTTTTTT. The encoded protein is CASSLPGQGGTGELFF.